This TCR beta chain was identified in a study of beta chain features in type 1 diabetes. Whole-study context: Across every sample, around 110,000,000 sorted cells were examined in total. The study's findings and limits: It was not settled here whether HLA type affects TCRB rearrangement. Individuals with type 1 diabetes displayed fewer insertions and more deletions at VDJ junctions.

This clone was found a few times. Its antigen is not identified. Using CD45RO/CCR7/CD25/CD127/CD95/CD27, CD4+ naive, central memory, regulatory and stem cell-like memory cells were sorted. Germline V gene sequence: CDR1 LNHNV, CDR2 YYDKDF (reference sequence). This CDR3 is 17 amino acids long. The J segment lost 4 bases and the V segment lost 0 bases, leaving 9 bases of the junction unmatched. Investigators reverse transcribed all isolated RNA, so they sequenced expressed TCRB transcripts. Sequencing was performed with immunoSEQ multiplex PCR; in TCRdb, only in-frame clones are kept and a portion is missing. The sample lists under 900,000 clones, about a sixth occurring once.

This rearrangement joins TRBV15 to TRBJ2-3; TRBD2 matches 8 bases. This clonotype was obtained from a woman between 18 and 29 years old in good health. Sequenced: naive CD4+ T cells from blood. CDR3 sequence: CATSRDYAAGVADTQYF. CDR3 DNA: TGTGCCACCAGCAGAGATTATGCAGCGGGAGTGGCAGATACGCAGTATTTT.